Listed here are 13 T cell receptor beta chains from one sample, sequenced in a study of T cells after yellow fever vaccination. TCRdb processed the 5' RACE reads anew with MiXCR; each CDR3 protein has one entry. This sample has 400,000 or so distinct CDR3 sequences, with more than 5.5% found just once. The material sequenced was PBMCs, taken 5 days after the yellow fever booster vaccination. These receptors were collected from a man in his thirties or forties who received the YFV17D yellow fever vaccine.

In its sample, this clonotype was seen a few times. The genes are TRBV2 and TRBJ2-7; 11 bases fit TRBD2. Looked up from germline, CDR1 is SNHLY and CDR2 is FYNNEI. The CDR3 is 12 residues long. Unmatched junction bases numbered 0, after V lost 4 bases and J lost 7 bases. The CDR3, as DNA: TGTGCCAGCAGTGGACTAGCGGGGGAGCAGTACTTC. It translates to CASSGLAGEQYF.

Ten or more counts support this clonotype. The rearrangement joins TRBV7-2 to TRBJ2-1; 9 bases map to TRBD2. This CDR3 contains 16 residues. Germline CDR1 reads SGHTA; CDR2 reads FQGNSA. The V gene end was trimmed by 5 bases and the J gene end by 6 bases; junction bases not matched to a gene: 11. CDR3 nucleotide sequence: TGTGCCAGCAGCCCCGGCGGGGGGGGCAGGAGCAATGAGCAGTTCTTC. This gives the protein CASSPGGGGRSNEQFF. Full variable domain (rest looked up from reference TRBV7-2 and TRBJ2-1): GAGVSQSPSNKVTEKGKDVELRCDPISGHTALYWYRQSLGQGLEFLIYFQGNSAPDKSGLPSDRFSAERTGGSVSTLTIQRTQQEDSAVYLCASSPGGGGRSNEQFFGPGTRLTVL.

This clonotype showed up many times. The DNA of the CDR3 is TGTGCCATCAGTGCCAGCGGGAGGCTCTTGGGCACAGATACGCAGTATTTT. It translates to CAISASGRLLGTDTQYF. The V gene is TRBV10-3, the J gene TRBJ2-3; TRBD2 agrees at 9 bases. The CDR3 extends over 17 amino acids. CDR1 and CDR2 from the germline V gene are ENHRY and SYGVKD. The J segment lost 1 base and the V segment lost 4 bases, leaving 9 bases of the junction unmatched.

This clonotype was counted a few times. The V gene is TRBV20-1, the J gene TRBJ1-4; D call uncertain. Germline assignment: CDR1 DFQATT and CDR2 SNEGSKA (reference sequence). The CDR3 totals 13 residues. V dropped 3 bases and J dropped 8 bases, with 13 bases sitting between them. The CDR3 region is CSASERVSEKLFF. In DNA, the CDR3 is TGCAGTGCTAGTGAGCGGGTTAGCGAAAAACTGTTTTTT.

This clonotype was found many times. The rearrangement links TRBV6-5 to TRBJ2-7; a possible D gene is TRBD2 (6 bases). V lost 0 bases and J lost 1, with 10 bases in between. This CDR3 comprises 15 residues. Germline CDR1 MNHEY, CDR2 SVGAGI. CDR3 residues: CASSYSSGASYEQYF. The CDR3 coding sequence is TGTGCCAGCAGTTACTCGTCGGGAGCGTCCTACGAGCAGTACTTC.

The chain joins TRBV20-1 to TRBJ1-5; D uncertain. This CDR3 has 15 amino acids. The germline V and J ends were trimmed by 3 bases and 0 bases, with 12 bases remaining between them. Germline CDR1 reads DFQATT; CDR2 reads SNEGSKA (reference sequence). The CDR3, as DNA: TGCAGTGCTAGGGGTTCACTTTATAGCAATCAGCCCCAGCATTTT. Protein product: CSARGSLYSNQPQHF.

The DNA for the CDR3 is TGCAGCGTTGAAGGGGGTATCGAGCTTCTGAAAGAGACCCAGTACTTC. This sequence encodes CSVEGGIELLKETQYF. This chain links TRBV29-1 with TRBJ2-5; D uncertain. Trimming pared 1 base from V and 3 bases from J, leaving 18 bases between. The CDR3 runs to 16 residues. Germline-derived CDR1 and CDR2 are SQVTM and ANQGSEA.

This clonotype showed up many times. The chain combines TRBV9 with TRBJ2-3; 8 bases are shared with TRBD2. V trimming: 3 bases; J trimming: 2 bases; junction bases outside the gene matches: 8. The CDR3 contains 16 residues. The germline V gene has CDR1 SGDLS and CDR2 YYNGEE. This chain's CDR3 is CASSALKLAATDTQYF. The DNA for the CDR3 is TGTGCCAGCAGCGCCCTGAAACTAGCGGCCACAGATACGCAGTATTTT.

This rearrangement joins TRBV7-2 to TRBJ1-5; TRBD1 is a possible D gene (5 bases). Trimming shortened V by 5 bases and J by 6 bases, and 14 bases separated the two germline ends. The CDR3 covers 14 residues. Germline V gene data show CDR1 as SGHTA and CDR2 as FQGNSA. The CDR3 protein is CASSKSGGGQPQHF. The CDR3 DNA reads as TGTGCCAGCAGCAAGAGTGGGGGTGGTCAGCCCCAGCATTTT.

This chain uses TRBV29-1 with TRBJ2-1; TRBD1 or TRBD2 may be the D gene (5 bases each). This CDR3 region has 13 residues. V was trimmed by 1 base and J by 6 bases, leaving 10 bases between them. The germline CDR1 and CDR2 sequences are SQVTM and ANQGSEA. The CDR3 loop is CSVEVQRGNEQFF. CDR3 DNA: TGCAGCGTTGAAGTACAGAGGGGCAATGAGCAGTTCTTC.

V gene TRBV4-3 combines with J gene TRBJ2-6, with D possibly being TRBD1 (6 bases). The V and J ends lost 2 bases and 3 bases respectively, with 11 bases between them. Germline V CDR1 and CDR2: LGHNA, YSLEER. The CDR3 runs to 16 residues. CDR3 residues: CASSQIRQVGANVLTF. CDR3 DNA sequence: TGCGCCAGCAGCCAAATCAGACAGGTTGGGGCCAACGTCCTGACTTTC.

The CDR3 loop is CASSSTGIYGYTF. In DNA form, the CDR3 reads TGTGCCAGCAGCTCTACAGGGATCTATGGCTACACCTTC. J is TRBJ1-2 and V is TRBV11-2; D perhaps matches TRBD1 (6 bases). CDR3 size: 13 residues. Trimming stripped 4 bases from V and 4 bases from J, with 10 bases between. Per the germline V gene, CDR1 is SGHAT and CDR2 is FQNNGV.

This clonotype was seen more than once but under ten times. V and J are TRBV5-1 and TRBJ1-1, with TRBD1 matching 11 bases. Germline lookup yields CDR1 SGHRS and CDR2 YFSETQ. V trimming: 4 bases; J trimming: 3 bases; junction bases outside the gene matches: 8. This CDR3 is built from 16 residues. CDR3 protein: CASSPRSGQGDTEAFF. Written as DNA, the CDR3 is TGCGCCAGCAGCCCGCGCTCGGGACAGGGGGACACTGAAGCTTTCTTT.